The 12 T cell receptor beta chains below all came from one sample that was sequenced in a study of T cells in women clearing cervical HPV infection. Method: immunoSEQ multiplex PCR; TCRdb's copy keeps in-frame clones and lacks some. The repertoire shows roughly 40,000 clones; the top ten hold 4.8%. The specimen sequenced was blood buffy coat. All receptors come from a woman between 18 and 69 years old with a cervical HPV16 infection that either progressed to CIN3+ or cleared (not recorded which).

A note on this clone: The observed sequence ends 3 residues before the CDR3 terminus, with the missing tail filled in from the germline J gene. The chain joins TRBV4-2 to TRBJ2-3; TRBD2 aligns across 10 bases. After removal of 0 bases from V and 0 bases from J, the junction contained 12 bases not matched to a gene. The CDR3 sequence is 20 residues long. Germline CDR1 and CDR2: LGHNA and YNFKEQ. Here the CDR3 reads CASSQDISGGLISSTDTQYF. CDR3 DNA (partial): TGTGCCAGCAGCCAAGATATTAGCGGGGGGCTTATCTCTAGCACAGATACG.

Comment on this clone: The read falls 3 residues short of the CDR3 end, and the missing part is taken from the germline J gene. The chain carries TRBV2 and TRBJ2-2; tentatively, D is TRBD1 (7 bases). The ends were cut back, 5 bases at V and 6 bases at J, with 19 bases in the middle. This CDR3 is 16 amino acids long. Germline CDR1 is SNHLY and CDR2 is FYNNEI. This CDR3 reads CASSRLGQEGSGELFF. The covered CDR3 bases are TGTGCCAGCAGTCGTCTTGGACAGGAGGGGTCCGGGGAG.

As concerns this clone: The read gets to within 3 residues of the CDR3 end, and the germline J gene fills in the rest. This chain links TRBV2 with TRBJ2-7; 7 positions agree with TRBD1. V was pared by 6 bases and J by 6 bases, with 11 bases of the junction left unmatched. Germline CDR1 is SNHLY and CDR2 is FYNNEI. The CDR3 is 14 amino acids. Incomplete CDR3 DNA: TGTGCCAGCAGACCGGGACAGCTTCCGGGCGAG. Protein product: CASRPGQLPGE. The CDR3 reads in full as CASRPGQLPGEQYF.

The DNA read from the CDR3 is TGTGCCATCAGTGGGGGACAGGTGGCGAACACTGAA. Amino acids: CAISGGQVANTE. The full CDR3 reads CAISGGQVANTEAFF. This sequence joins TRBV10-3 and TRBJ1-1, with 8 nucleotides matching TRBD1. The CDR3 goes on 3 residues after the read ends, and that part is filled in from the germline J gene. The germline CDR1 and CDR2 sequences are ENHRY and SYGVKD. The V gene end was trimmed by 4 bases and the J gene end by 1 base; junction bases not matched to a gene: 5. CDR3 length: 15 residues.

To note about this clone: The CDR3 end lies 3 residues beyond the end of the read and is filled in from the germline J gene. The gene calls are TRBV6-1 and TRBJ1-1; D ambiguous. The CDR3 runs to 14 residues. V was pared by 2 bases and J by 0 bases, with 7 bases between. The V gene's germline CDR1 is MNHNS and CDR2 SASEGT. CDR3 DNA (partial): TGTGCCAGCAGTGAACGGAGGGTGAACACTGAA. This encodes CASSERRVNTE. The whole CDR3 reads CASSERRVNTEAFF.

The covered CDR3 bases are TGTGCCAGCAGCCCGAAGGCCGGCGGGGGCACAGATACG. It yields the protein CASSPKAGGGTDT. The complete CDR3 reads CASSPKAGGGTDTQYF. The chain has TRBV7-8 and TRBJ2-3; perhaps TRBD2 as D (6 bases). Read data end 3 residues before the CDR3 end; the end is taken from the germline J gene. The CDR3 is made up of 16 amino acids. Germline lookup yields CDR1 SGHVS and CDR2 FQNEAQ. V gave up 5 bases and J gave up 1 base, with 16 bases separating them.

As concerns this clone: The read finishes 3 residues shy of the CDR3 end, and the germline J gene is used to complete it. The V and J genes are TRBV20-1 and TRBJ2-5; the match to TRBD2 covers 14 bases. J lost 4 bases, V lost 4 bases, and 8 bases had no gene match. The germline V gene encodes CDR1 DFQATT and CDR2 SNEGSKA (reference sequence). The CDR3 has 16 amino acids. The covered CDR3 bases are TGCAGTGCTACCCGACTAGCGGGGGGGAGGGTAGAGACC. Amino acids: CSATRLAGGRVET. The CDR3 as a whole reads CSATRLAGGRVETQYF.

On this clone: Read data end 3 residues before the CDR3 end; the end is taken from the germline J gene. The chain links TRBV20-1 to TRBJ1-5, with TRBD1 as a possible D gene (5 bases). The CDR3 contains 13 residues. With 1 base removed from V and 9 bases from J, the gap between germline ends came to 13 bases. From germline, CDR1 is DFQATT and CDR2 SNEGSKA (reference sequence). CDR3 DNA (partial): TGCAGTGCTAGAGGGGGGGTCCCAGGGCCC. Protein sequence: CSARGGVPGP. From start to end, the CDR3 is CSARGGVPGPQHF.

The chain's CDR3 is CASSQEHRGRETQYF. The part of the CDR3 DNA that was read is TGTGCCAGCAGCCAAGAGCACAGGGGGCGAGAGACC. The chain has TRBV3-1 (or the pseudogene TRBV3-2) and TRBJ2-5; 9 bases match TRBD1. The read comes to an end 3 residues before the CDR3 does, leaving the germline J gene to fill in the end. The germline V gene encodes CDR1 LGHDT and CDR2 YNNKEL (reference sequence). The CDR3 contains 15 residues. Losses at the gene ends were 0 bases for V and 4 bases for J; bases not matched to a gene: 3.

As concerns this clone: The read terminates 3 residues ahead of where the CDR3 ends, so the germline J gene completes it. The V and J genes are TRBV20-1 and TRBJ2-4; the match to TRBD2 covers 9 bases. The CDR3 spans 17 residues. Germline V gene lookup returns CDR1 DFQATT and CDR2 SNEGSKA (reference sequence). With V trimmed by 7 bases and J by 1 base, 14 bases remained unmatched. The sequenced part of the CDR3 DNA is TGCAGTGGCAACCAGCGGGGGGCGACGAGTGCCAAAAACATT. Protein: CSGNQRGATSAKNI. The CDR3 as a whole reads CSGNQRGATSAKNIQYF.

A note on this clone: Sequencing ends 3 residues short of the CDR3 end; the germline J gene provides the rest. The gene calls are TRBV12-3 or TRBV12-4 and TRBJ2-7; 9 nucleotides align to TRBD1. J lost 2 bases, V lost 3 bases, and 11 bases had no gene match. The CDR3 totals 17 residues. The CDR3 protein is CASSLPGQGGLTYEQYF. Incomplete CDR3 DNA: TGTGCCAGCAGTTTGCCGGGACAGGGTGGTTTAACCTACGAG.

On this clone: The DNA ends 3 residues before the CDR3 does, and the rest of the CDR3 is filled in from the germline J gene. The chain has TRBV9 and TRBJ2-1, with 7 bases identical to TRBD2. The CDR3 is made up of 15 amino acids. CDR1 is SGDLS, CDR2 YYNGEE, per germline. J gave up 3 bases and V 1 base, and 4 bases lay outside the gene matches. The CDR3 here is CASSVSGGNYNEQFF. Partial CDR3 DNA: TGTGCCAGCAGCGTATCGGGGGGTAACTACAATGAG.